This T cell receptor (beta chain) was identified in a study of chemoradiotherapy in HPV16-positive cancers. Regarding the study as a whole: HPV-responsive T-cell expansion during chemoradiotherapy was linked to improved recurrence-free survival in HPV16-positive patients. Non-HPV-specific T cells did not expand in tumors during treatment, whereas candidate HPV-specific clones and E7-related motifs did.

In the case of this clone: Its antigen is still unknown.

Clones were sequenced by immunoSEQ multiplex PCR, and TCRdb holds only the in-frame ones, with some missing. The sample shows 12,000 or so clones, about 85% of them seen only once. Per the germline V gene, CDR1 is SQVTM and CDR2 is ANQGSEA. Trimming cost V 5 bases and J 4 bases; bases outside gene matches: 16. This CDR3 region has 17 residues. The TCR comes from a human donor with HPV-associated anogenital cancer. The chain has TRBV29-1 and TRBJ2-1, with 8 bases fitting TRBD2. The source material was blood, sampled from a patient who underwent chemoradiotherapy. The CDR3 coding sequence is TGCAGCGTTCCGACCGACAATCGAGGACTAGCTTACAATGAGCAGTTCTTC. Protein product: CSVPTDNRGLAYNEQFF.